The 23 T cell receptor beta chains given below trace back to one sample, sequenced in a study of blood T cell repertoires in COVID-19. TCRdb's table, derived via immunoSEQ multiplex PCR, lists solely in-frame clones and lacks some. The profile shows almost 100,000 clones, around nine tenths of them singletons. Sequenced: peripheral blood. The receptors were gathered from a man in his fifties or sixties with acute or convalescent COVID-19.

In DNA form, the CDR3 reads TGTGCCAGCTCACCACGACCGGGACAGCAGTACTATGGCTACACCTTC. Amino acids: CASSPRPGQQYYGYTF. J is TRBJ1-2 and V is TRBV18; 7 positions match TRBD1. The ends lost 1 base at V and 3 bases at J; junction bases unmatched: 8. The length of the CDR3 is 16 residues. CDR1 KGHSH and CDR2 LQKENI come from the germline V gene.

The CDR3 region is CASSQDRDRGKWPQHF. The CDR3 nucleotides are TGCGCCAGCAGCCAGGATCGGGACAGGGGAAAATGGCCCCAGCATTTT. The chain has TRBV4-1 and TRBJ1-5; 10 bases fit TRBD1. The J segment lost 9 bases and the V segment lost 3 bases, leaving 11 bases of the junction unmatched. This CDR3 is built from 16 residues. Germline V gene sequence: CDR1 MGHRA, CDR2 YSYEKL.

The chain employs TRBV6-1 and TRBJ2-7, with D possibly being TRBD2 (6 bases). Germline V gene sequence: CDR1 MNHNS, CDR2 SASEGT. V dropped 2 bases and J dropped 5 bases, with 13 bases sitting between them. The CDR3 runs to 14 residues. The CDR3 sequence is CASSEYGLTNEQYF. In nucleotides, the CDR3 is TGTGCCAGCAGTGAATACGGACTAACCAACGAGCAGTACTTC.

The chain is built from TRBV6-6 and TRBJ1-5; 7 bases agree with TRBD1. The CDR3 spans 15 residues. CDR1 is MNHNY and CDR2 is SVGAGI in the germline V gene (reference sequence). Trimming removed 6 bases from V and 2 bases from J; junction bases left unmatched: 7. The CDR3 coding sequence is TGTGCCAGCAGCAACAACAGGGGACGCAATCAGCCCCAGCATTTT. Encoded protein: CASSNNRGRNQPQHF.

The chain joins TRBV6-6 to TRBJ1-1; a possible D gene is TRBD1 (5 bases). The V and J ends lost 5 bases and 6 bases respectively, with 16 bases between them. Germline V gene sequence: CDR1 MNHNY, CDR2 SVGAGI (reference sequence). The CDR3 has 14 residues. For the CDR3, the DNA is TGTGCCAGCAGTACGGGGGGAGGTAGGGCTGAAGCTTTCTTT. Translated, it gives CASSTGGGRAEAFF.

V is TRBV3-1 (or the pseudogene TRBV3-2) and J is TRBJ2-1; 10 bases fit TRBD2. The CDR3 is 17 amino acids. The J segment lost 4 bases and the V segment lost 3 bases, leaving 9 bases of the junction unmatched. Germline values: CDR1 LGHDT, CDR2 YNNKEL (reference sequence). CDR3 region: CASSHQSVAGGYNEQFF. Written as DNA, the CDR3 is TGTGCCAGCAGCCACCAATCAGTAGCGGGGGGTTACAATGAGCAGTTCTTC.

V gene TRBV5-6 combines with J gene TRBJ1-4; maybe TRBD1 (5 bases). This CDR3 comprises 17 residues. V lost 3 bases and J lost 0, with 15 bases in between. Per germline, CDR1 SGHDT and CDR2 YYEEEE. The CDR3 reads CASSWGTGGATNEKLFF. CDR3 bases: TGTGCCAGCAGCTGGGGAACAGGTGGGGCAACTAATGAAAAACTGTTTTTT.

V is TRBV4-1 and J is TRBJ2-2; perhaps TRBD1 as D (6 bases). V gave up 1 base and J gave up 4 bases, with 13 bases separating them. This CDR3 spans 16 amino acids. CDR1 is MGHRA and CDR2 is YSYEKL in the germline V gene. The CDR3 coding sequence is TGCGCCAGCAGCCAAGGCCCCGCACAGGGCACCGGGGAGCTGTTTTTT. Protein sequence: CASSQGPAQGTGELFF.

The rearrangement links TRBV21-1 to TRBJ1-5; no DNA check was done on the table's D call, TRBD1. TRBV21-1 corresponds to a pseudogene. There are 17 residues in the CDR3. CDR3 sequence: CASSGLQAQAVNQPQHF. The CDR3 DNA reads TGTGCCAGCAGCGGCTTACAGGCCCAGGCGGTGAATCAGCCCCAGCATTTT.

The chain is built from TRBV3-1 (or the pseudogene TRBV3-2) and TRBJ2-1, with 7 nucleotides matching TRBD1. The CDR3 loop spans 16 amino acids. Germline V gene sequence: CDR1 LGHDT, CDR2 YNNKEL (reference sequence). The junction had 3 bases not matched to a gene; V was cut back by 0 bases and J by 1 base. The CDR3 DNA reads TGTGCCAGCAGCCAAGATAGGGGGCCATCCTACAATGAGCAGTTCTTC. The encoded protein is CASSQDRGPSYNEQFF.

The chain couples TRBV18 to TRBJ1-1; TRBD1 might be the D (6 bases). Germline CDR1 is KGHSH and CDR2 is LQKENI. This CDR3 region has 17 residues. V lost 3 bases, J lost 0 bases, and 17 bases lay in between. The CDR3 DNA is TGTGCCAGCTCACCGCTAAGAGACAGGCGAATGAACACTGAAGCTTTCTTT. Protein product: CASSPLRDRRMNTEAFF.

The V and J genes are TRBV5-5 and TRBJ1-1, with 8 bases fitting TRBD1. Germline trimming cut 4 bases from V and 0 bases from J; bases unmatched to any gene: 8. The CDR3 has 16 amino acids. Germline V gene lookup returns CDR1 SGHKS and CDR2 YYEKEE (reference sequence). Here the CDR3 DNA reads TGTGCCAGCAGCCGAATGGACAGGGACATGAACACTGAAGCTTTCTTT. Residues: CASSRMDRDMNTEAFF.

This chain connects TRBV19 to TRBJ2-1; D is ambiguous. CDR1 is LNHDA and CDR2 is SQIVND in the germline V gene (reference sequence). The CDR3 sequence is 14 residues long. Deletions cut 5 bases from V and 8 bases from J, with 16 bases between. The CDR3: CASSAVEVAYEQFF. The CDR3 region has the DNA TGTGCCAGTAGTGCGGTCGAAGTTGCCTATGAGCAGTTCTTC.

V is TRBV19 and J is TRBJ1-1; TRBD1 might be the D (6 bases). Germline values: CDR1 LNHDA, CDR2 SQIVND (reference sequence). This CDR3 comprises 13 residues. V shed 4 bases and J shed 7 bases, with 13 bases lying between them. This CDR3 reads CASSTFGQIEAFF. The CDR3, as DNA: TGTGCCAGTAGTACCTTCGGACAGATTGAAGCTTTCTTT.

The V and J genes are TRBV2 and TRBJ1-5, with 7 bases identical to TRBD1. The CDR3 covers 14 residues. CDR1 is SNHLY and CDR2 is FYNNEI in the germline V gene. J lost 4 bases, V lost 4 bases, and 4 bases had no gene match. CDR3 sequence: CASSVGTVNQPQHF. The CDR3 DNA reads as TGTGCCAGCAGTGTGGGGACAGTTAATCAGCCCCAGCATTTT.

V and J are TRBV5-1 and TRBJ2-7; 10 nucleotides agree with TRBD2. V lost 0 bases, J lost 3 bases, and 6 bases stayed unmatched. The CDR3 has 16 residues. Germline CDR1 and CDR2: SGHRS and YFSETQ. Written as DNA, the CDR3 is TGCGCCAGCAGCTTGGGGACTAGCGGAGCAGTCTACGAGCAGTACTTC. Amino acids: CASSLGTSGAVYEQYF.

V gene TRBV18 combines with J gene TRBJ2-7; D may be TRBD2 (6 bases). The V and J ends lost 3 bases and 1 base respectively, with 13 bases between them. The CDR3 covers 15 residues. Germline V gives CDR1 KGHSH, CDR2 LQKENI. Written as DNA, the CDR3 is TGTGCCAGCTCACCTCCCGGGACTGCATCCTACGAGCAGTACTTC. Its translation: CASSPPGTASYEQYF.

The genes are TRBV11-2 and TRBJ2-3; D is undetermined. The CDR3 runs to 14 residues. V shed 3 bases and J shed 3 bases, with 10 bases lying between them. Germline CDR1 and CDR2: SGHAT and FQNNGV. CDR3 coding DNA: TGTGCCAGCAGCTTTTATCGCGGTACAGATACGCAGTATTTT. Amino acid sequence: CASSFYRGTDTQYF.

J is TRBJ2-3 and V is TRBV5-1; 10 nucleotides match TRBD2. The CDR3 extends over 14 amino acids. Germline V lookup: CDR1 SGHRS, CDR2 YFSETQ. The trim removed 0 bases at V and 6 bases at J, leaving 1 base unmatched. This CDR3 reads CASSLGTSGDTQYF. The CDR3, as DNA: TGCGCCAGCAGCTTGGGGACTAGCGGCGATACGCAGTATTTT.

The chain recombines TRBV14 with TRBJ2-5; TRBD1 matches 12 bases. CDR1 and CDR2 from the germline V gene are SGHDN and FVKESK. This CDR3 region has 15 residues. The ends lost 6 bases at V and 5 bases at J; junction bases unmatched: 7. This CDR3 is CASSPGTGGAETQYF. For the CDR3, the DNA is TGTGCCAGCAGTCCCGGGACAGGGGGCGCGGAGACCCAGTACTTC.

This clone occurred once. This chain connects TRBV6-5 to TRBJ1-2; TRBD1 matches at 11 bases. Germline trimming cut 6 bases from V and 3 bases from J; bases unmatched to any gene: 3. Germline CDR1 reads MNHEY; CDR2 reads SVGAGI. This CDR3 is 14 amino acids long. As DNA, the CDR3 is TGTGCCAGCAGGGACAGGGGGCGTGACTATGGCTACACCTTC. Translation gives CASRDRGRDYGYTF.

The chain recombines TRBV27 with TRBJ2-2, with D perhaps TRBD2 (5 bases). This CDR3 is 15 amino acids long. Germline values: CDR1 MNHEY, CDR2 SMNVEV (reference sequence). The V end was cut by 8 bases, the J end by 0 bases, with 13 bases between. CDR3 coding DNA: TGTGCCAGCCGCGGGTTCGGGACGAACACCGGGGAGCTGTTTTTT. Encoded protein: CASRGFGTNTGELFF.

This clone is a singleton in its sample. This sequence joins TRBV5-6 and TRBJ1-4, with 9 bases fitting TRBD1. With 5 bases clipped from V and 14 bases from J, the junction kept 10 bases outside the gene matches. The CDR3 covers 13 residues. CDR1 is SGHDT and CDR2 is YYEEEE in the germline V gene. Written as DNA, the CDR3 is TGTGCCAGCAGTAAAATACCGGGACAGGGTCTGTTTTTT. Protein: CASSKIPGQGLFF.